Listed below are T cell receptor beta chains from one sample, sequenced in a study of blood T cell repertoires in COVID-19. The protocol was immunoSEQ multiplex PCR, while the TCRdb copy is restricted to in-frame clones and leaves out a portion. The table records about 200,000 clones, around 86% of them present only once. Material for sequencing was PBMCs or T cells enriched from blood (not recorded which). The receptors here all came from a man aged 35 to 55 with acute COVID-19. Both conserved end residues are part of each CDR3. A D gene is named only where the DNA matches it firmly. Rows give clone size only sometimes, using once, few, many, or a class for an expanded clone.

clone size: .
D gene: TRBD2
V gene: TRBV7-8
J gene: TRBJ2-5
CDR3 protein: CASSPPTSAVETQYF
CDR3 DNA: TGTGCCAGCAGCCCCCCGACTAGCGCGGTAGAGACCCAGTACTTC

clone size: .
D gene: .
V gene: TRBV6-5
J gene: TRBJ1-2
CDR3 protein: CASSVTDMGVGYTF
CDR3 DNA: TGTGCCAGCAGCGTAACGGACATGGGCGTCGGCTACACCTTC

clone size: .
D gene: TRBD1
V gene: TRBV5-8
J gene: TRBJ2-7
CDR3 protein: CASSFGDRGHEQYF
CDR3 DNA: TGTGCCAGCAGCTTCGGGGACAGGGGGCACGAGCAGTACTTC

clone size: few
D gene: TRBD1
V gene: TRBV7-3
J gene: TRBJ2-1
CDR3 protein: CASSLGTGSYNEQFF
CDR3 DNA: TGTGCCAGCAGCTTAGGGACAGGGAGCTACAATGAGCAGTTCTTC

clone size: .
D gene: .
V gene: TRBV7-9
J gene: TRBJ2-7
CDR3 protein: CASSDRHFYEQYF
CDR3 DNA: TGTGCCAGCAGCGACCGACATTTCTACGAGCAGTACTTC

clone size: .
D gene: .
V gene: TRBV9
J gene: TRBJ2-5
CDR3 protein: CASSVEPIKEETQYF
CDR3 DNA: TGTGCCAGCAGCGTAGAGCCTATAAAAGAGGAGACCCAGTACTTC

clone size: once
D gene: TRBD1
V gene: TRBV5-1
J gene: TRBJ2-2
CDR3 protein: CASSLGRGRPSGELFF
CDR3 DNA: TGCGCCAGCAGCTTGGGCAGGGGGCGCCCCAGCGGGGAGCTGTTTTTT

clone size: few
D gene: TRBD1
V gene: TRBV6-1
J gene: TRBJ1-2
CDR3 protein: CASSEAAGTGDGYTF
CDR3 DNA: TGTGCCAGCAGTGAAGCCGCCGGGACAGGGGACGGCTACACCTTC

clone size: .
D gene: .
V gene: TRBV12-3/TRBV12-4
J gene: TRBJ1-2
CDR3 protein: CASSLYRVLGYTF
CDR3 DNA: TGTGCCAGCAGTTTGTACAGGGTGCTTGGCTACACCTTC

clone size: .
D gene: .
V gene: TRBV6-5
J gene: TRBJ1-1
CDR3 protein: CASSWGGTEAFF
CDR3 DNA: TGTGCCAGCAGTTGGGGGGGCACTGAAGCTTTCTTT

clone size: .
D gene: .
V gene: TRBV5-8
J gene: TRBJ2-2
CDR3 protein: CASSLSSNRVTGELFF
CDR3 DNA: TGTGCCAGCAGCTTGTCATCAAACCGAGTCACCGGGGAGCTGTTTTTT

clone size: .
D gene: .
V gene: TRBV2
J gene: TRBJ2-3
CDR3 protein: CASISVQGADTQYF
CDR3 DNA: TGTGCCAGCATCTCAGTCCAGGGCGCAGATACGCAGTATTTT

clone size: .
D gene: TRBD1
V gene: TRBV5-6
J gene: TRBJ1-1
CDR3 protein: CASSRGQIRRTEAFF
CDR3 DNA: TGTGCCAGCAGCCGGGGACAGATACGGAGAACTGAAGCTTTCTTT